This is a list of T cell receptor beta chains from one sample in a study of a mutant IDH1 vaccine in newly diagnosed glioma. Their antigens are not known. The repertoire was sequenced with immunoSEQ multiplex PCR; TCRdb's copy has only in-frame clones and lacks some. The profile shows fewer than 55,000 clones, roughly 61% of them singletons. The sequences come from peripheral blood mononuclear cells (PBMCs), collected from a glioma patient whose treatment included an IDH1 peptide vaccine. The source is a man aged 35 to 55 with glioma. Some clones in this sample may be carry-over from other donors' samples. Both conserved end residues are trimmed from each CDR3. Size is stated for part of the rows, as once, few or many counts, or as a class when the clone is expanded.

>.|TRBJ1-2|TRBV6-5
ASSYATGGAGYGYT
>.|TRBJ2-7|TRBV9
ASSPRTGTLDEQY
>few|TRBJ1-3|TRBV7-8
ASSLEPGDGNTIY
>.|TRBJ2-4|TRBV19
ASSIDSAATLAKNIQY
>.|TRBJ1-1|TRBV2
ASTGDRVNTEAF
>.|TRBJ2-3|TRBV29-1
SVDGRDTDTQY
>.|TRBJ1-5|TRBV30
AWSKQTGRGQPQH
>.|TRBJ2-2|TRBV25-1
ASRGGGELF
>.|TRBJ2-7|TRBV5-1
ASSPYEQY
>.|TRBJ2-6|TRBV6-5
ASSPGGANVLT
>once|TRBJ2-5|TRBV5-1
ASSLGQETQY
>.|TRBJ2-7|TRBV6-5
ASSYSDRTYEQY
>.|TRBJ2-1|TRBV7-6
ASSLEGAPLDYNEQF
>.|TRBJ2-3|TRBV5-1
ASSSLGGEWSTDTQY
>.|TRBJ2-2|TRBV25-1
ASSGLGGTGELF
>.|TRBJ1-1|TRBV15
ATSRVPVNTEAF
>once|TRBJ2-2|TRBV5-4
ASSLRIAGAGELF
>.|TRBJ1-2|TRBV27
ASSTAAAYGYT
>few|TRBJ2-7|TRBV19
ASSISGAPSYEQY
>.|TRBJ1-2|TRBV6-5
ASSKTVNYGYT
>few|TRBJ1-3|TRBV7-9
ASSPDSLGNTIY
>.|TRBJ2-7|TRBV5-1
ASRSGTRVGEQY